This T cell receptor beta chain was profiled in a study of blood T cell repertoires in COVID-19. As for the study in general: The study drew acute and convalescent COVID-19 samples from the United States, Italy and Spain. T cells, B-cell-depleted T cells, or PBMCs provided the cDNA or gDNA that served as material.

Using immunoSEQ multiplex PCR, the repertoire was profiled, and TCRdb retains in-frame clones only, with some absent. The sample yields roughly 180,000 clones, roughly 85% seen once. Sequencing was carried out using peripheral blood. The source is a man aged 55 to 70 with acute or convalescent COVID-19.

The CDR3 bases are TGTGCCAGCAGCTTAGGCACCGAACTCTATGGCTACACCTTC. It codes for CASSLGTELYGYTF. This sequence joins TRBV11-1 and TRBJ1-2, with unresolved D. Germline V gene sequence: CDR1 SGHAT, CDR2 FQDESV (reference sequence). The length of the CDR3 is 14 residues. V was cut by 1 base and J by 4 bases, with 10 bases left in between.